This T cell receptor beta chain was identified in a study of blood T cell repertoires in COVID-19. The wider study: Researchers got acute and convalescent COVID-19 samples from the United States, Italy and Spain.

Assay: immunoSEQ multiplex PCR; the TCRdb copy retains only in-frame clones and omits some. This sample has roughly 150,000 clones, with more than 65% found just once. Germline V gives CDR1 KGHDR, CDR2 SFDVKD. CDR3 length: 13 residues. Trimming shortened V by 9 bases and J by 2 bases, and 12 bases separated the two germline ends. This clone was observed a handful of times. Material for sequencing was peripheral blood. The TCR sequence derives from a woman aged 45-60 years with acute or convalescent COVID-19. The genes are TRBV24-1 and TRBJ1-2; D unclear. The CDR3 DNA reads TGTGCCACCCAATTGAGCGGGAACTATGGCTACACCTTC. It specifies CATQLSGNYGYTF.